This T cell receptor (beta chain) came from a study of shared clonotypes between healthy human individuals (dated by TCRdb to 2020 to 2022). In terms of the full investigation: The cohort included three men and a couple of women between 18 and 49 years of age. For each donor, CD4 naive and CD4 memory were each given three plates, CD8 naive was given two plates, and CD8 memory was given one plate. Different laboratories and diverse techniques were used to prepare libraries and sequence TCR repertoires, to increase sequencing depth and limit assay-specific biases. The study deeply sequenced blood TCR repertoires of about 5 healthy adults to estimate repertoire size and the extent of clonotype sharing between individuals. Leukapheresis yielded between about 0.94 and 8.9 billion PBMCs per donor.

What the work shows at the level of the full study, not this receptor alone: Naive subsets generally had larger estimated clonotype richness than memory subsets. Across a few donors, about 5% of naive CD4, approximately 3.6% of naive CD8, under 2.5% of memory CD4, and approximately 0.4% of memory CD8 clonotypes were shared. Sampling was restricted to blood, and TCR repertoires in tissue are likely to differ from TCR repertoires in blood. Rarefaction of sorted-subset datasets indicated incomplete sequencing despite the large sequencing depth. Higher generation probabilities were observed for clonotypes shared by all four sorted-subset donors than for non-shared clonotypes. Pairwise subsampling led to the expectation that sequencing depth would affect the degree of clonotype sharing among donors. The small number of donors limited the genetic and exposure-history diversity represented.

The CDR3 runs 16 residues from the cysteine to the phenylalanine. CDR3 DNA only is kept here, 48 bases in frame from base 1. The germline V gene provides CDR1 KGHSH and CDR2 LQKENI. V drops 5 bases and J drops 3 bases, leaving 19 bases in between. In the case of this clone: This receptor's antigen is unknown. No base-level quality is on record; no much larger clone is a single base apart.

TCR CDR3 regions were amplified from genomic DNA by multiplex PCR using the deep immunoSEQ assay. For each cell subset, the extracted genomic DNA was distributed evenly across all wells of several immunoSEQ 96-well plates, and each plate served as one replicate. For sorted subsets, each replicate PCR was loaded with about 0.2 ug genomic DNA, equivalent to 30,000 or so T cell genomes. The purified libraries were quantified using a Qubit 3.0 fluorometer, sized with a Bioanalyzer 2100, and then quantified again using the KAPA Library Quantification kit. Every immunoSEQ 96-well plate was sequenced on a dedicated single-read 150-cycle Illumina NextSeq 550 flow cell. Turning to the authors' computational methods: Because the immunoSEQ output held only junctional sequences and lacked quality scores, the filtering could not match the filtering applied to full-length reads. To assign V/J genes and CDR3, sequences were annotated using PyIR, a Python wrapper for IgBLAST v1.9, with IMGT germline references. Any read was removed if the V/J assignment was weak (E-value above 1e-6), the CDR3 was missing, or the read contained stop codons, out-of-frame junctions, or ambiguous translated residues. V3J clonotypes were defined by identical inferred V gene, J gene, and CDR3 amino acid sequence. Percentage overlap between repertoires was computed as shared unique clonotypes divided by the size of the smaller repertoire. Richness of each repertoire was evaluated using RTK rarefaction, the Chao1 estimator, and Recon v2.1 estimates of unobserved clonotypes. Generation probabilities for all TCRbeta clonotypes obtained by the gDNA method from a handful of donors were computed using OLGA. The immuneACCESS repertoire file appears here via TCRdb, limited to in-frame rearrangements. These files lack a portion of the clones; in checked studies, under half of the deficit traces to unresolved V genes, and the cause of the others is not known. V and J calls and clone size are those listed in that table; D and trimming were worked out from the DNA. Across this sample there are around 2,000,000 clones, with 90% to 95% seen only once. The ten biggest clones cover 0.13% of the sample.

The donors were healthy, HIV-negative adults who had no recently reported acute infections or vaccinations. All donors were Caucasian adults living in Nashville, Tennessee, USA. CD4+ T cells were enriched by magnetic negative selection; naive cells were then positively selected on CD45RA, and the negative fraction formed the memory subset. Blood was collected by leukapheresis, and PBMCs were isolated by Ficoll-Histopaque density gradient centrifugation and then cryopreserved in liquid nitrogen vapor phase. Analytical flow cytometry was used to check the purity and quantity of each magnetically sorted T cell population. From each sorted fraction, genomic DNA was isolated and quantified by UV absorbance on a Nanodrop 2000c.

The sample was naive CD4+ T cells sorted from blood. The label giving this sample's cell subset or site can be read as: CD45RA+ positively selected. The chain is made from TRBV18 and TRBJ1-1, and the D gene may be TRBD1, 5 bases matching. The source of this sequence is a man younger than 35 in good health. CDR3 loop: CASSLIILRADTEAFF. The nucleotide sequence is TGTGCCAGCTCATTAATAATCCTCAGGGCGGACACTGAAGCTTTCTTT.